This passage covers 24 T cell receptor beta chains from one sample sequenced in a study of CXCR3-negative and CXCR3-positive naive CD8 T cells. UMI-labeled TRB cDNA libraries were prepared by 5' RACE. TCRdb reanalyzed the 5' RACE reads and collapses them to one entry per CDR3 protein, without DNA. The sample has about 41,000 distinct CDR3 sequences. Sequencing was carried out using naive CXCR3- CD8+ T cells from blood. Subset specified: CD45RO-CCR7+CD27+CD95- naive CD8+ T cells lacking CXCR3 (TNR3-). These receptors all stem from a human donor in good health. Some clones in this sample may be carry-over from other donors' samples.

This chain connects TRBV9 to TRBJ1-3. Per germline, CDR1 SGDLS and CDR2 YYNGEE. The CDR3 spans 17 residues. CDR3 sequence: CASSVGGSGSSGNTIYF.

The genes are TRBV29-1 and TRBJ2-7. CDR1 SQVTM and CDR2 ANQGSEA come from the germline V gene. CDR3 length: 13 residues. The chain's CDR3 is CSVLTGSSYEQYF.

V is TRBV25-1 and J is TRBJ2-5; lacking DNA, the TRBD2 call made by TCRdb goes unchecked. The CDR3 spans 14 residues. Germline V gene lookup returns CDR1 MGHDK and CDR2 SYGVNS. The chain's CDR3 is CASSEKGLSETQYF.

The CDR3 loop reads CASSPGGGIINEQYF. This rearrangement joins TRBV12-3 or TRBV12-4 to TRBJ2-7; the D call of TRBD2 rests on TCRdb alone, since no DNA is present to check it. The CDR3 extends over 15 amino acids.

The V gene is TRBV5-1, the J gene TRBJ2-7. Germline values: CDR1 SGHRS, CDR2 YFSETQ. The CDR3 consists of 13 residues. CDR3 residues: CASSLGVNYEQYF. Filled out from reference TRBV5-1 and TRBJ2-7, the complete variable domain reads KAGVTQTPRYLIKTRGQQVTLSCSPISGHRSVSWYQQTPGQGLQFLFEYFSETQRNKGNFPGRFSGRQFSNSRSEMNVSTLELGDSALYLCASSLGVNYEQYFGPGTRLTVT.

Measured by frequency, this clonotype is medium-sized (0.01 to 0.1%). The chain uses TRBV12-2 and TRBJ2-5. TRBV12-2 is a known pseudogene. This CDR3 has 12 residues. CDR3 in amino acids: CASRVGAETQYF.

The chain couples TRBV7-9 to TRBJ2-1. Germline V CDR1 and CDR2: SEHNR, FQNEAQ (reference sequence). There are 13 residues in the CDR3. This chain's CDR3 is CASSYQHAGEQFF.

The V and J genes are TRBV20-1 and TRBJ1-6; TCRdb selects TRBD1, and the lack of DNA leaves this call unchecked. Looked up from germline, CDR1 is DFQATT and CDR2 is SNEGSKA (reference sequence). This CDR3 is 14 amino acids long. The chain's CDR3 is CSARDGGLNSPLHF.

The V gene is TRBV28, the J gene TRBJ2-1; the D call from TCRdb, TRBD1, cannot be confirmed without DNA. CDR1 and CDR2 from the germline V gene are MDHEN and SYDVKM. The CDR3 totals 14 residues. CDR3 sequence reads: CATPGDRGRNEQFF.

The rearrangement links TRBV7-6 to TRBJ2-3; TCRdb's D call, TRBD2, is unchecked because there is no DNA. Germline CDR1 SGHVS, CDR2 FNYEAQ. The CDR3 is 16 amino acids. The CDR3 spells CASSSWTSGFTDTQYF.

V usage is TRBV29-1 and J usage is TRBJ2-1; TCRdb's D call, TRBD2, is unchecked because there is no DNA. Per the germline V gene, CDR1 is SQVTM and CDR2 is ANQGSEA. The CDR3 spans 16 residues. The CDR3 protein is CSVEKGLSGTYNEQFF.

This clonotype ranks as medium-sized in terms of frequency. The genes are TRBV20-1 and TRBJ1-2. Germline V lookup: CDR1 DFQATT, CDR2 SNEGSKA (reference sequence). The CDR3 spans 11 residues. The CDR3 reads CGGSREDGYTF.

The J gene is TRBJ2-1, the V gene TRBV10-1; TCRdb outputs TRBD2, but without DNA this stays unchecked. The CDR3 consists of 14 residues. From germline, CDR1 is WNHNN and CDR2 SYGVQD (reference sequence). The CDR3: CASSETSGGAHQFF.

CDR3: CSAMGDGELFF. The chain joins TRBV20-1 to TRBJ2-2. CDR1 is DFQATT and CDR2 is SNEGSKA in the germline V gene (reference sequence). The CDR3 loop spans 11 amino acids.

The genes are TRBV12-5 and TRBJ1-2. The CDR3 sequence is 14 residues long. Germline CDR1 and CDR2: LGHNT and FRNRAP. Here the CDR3 reads CASGRTSFEDGYTF.

This clonotype counts as medium-sized by frequency. This rearrangement joins TRBV15 to TRBJ2-7; TCRdb names TRBD1, which stays unverified in the absence of DNA. CDR3 length equals 16 residues. Germline V gene lookup returns CDR1 LNHNV and CDR2 YYDKDF (reference sequence). CDR3 loop: CATSPKWGQRSYEQYF.

V is TRBV7-7 and J is TRBJ2-1; as DNA is missing, the TRBD2 call by TCRdb cannot be tested. CDR1 and CDR2 from the germline V gene are SSHAT and FNYEAQ (reference sequence). This CDR3 contains 15 residues. Here the CDR3 reads CASSWGLAGDHEQFF.

J is TRBJ2-2 and V is TRBV20-1; the TCRdb D gene call, TRBD1, has no DNA to confirm it. This CDR3 is built from 15 residues. The V gene's germline CDR1 is DFQATT and CDR2 SNEGSKA (reference sequence). This CDR3 is CSARTGGRDTGELFF.

The V gene is TRBV20-1, the J gene TRBJ2-3; the TRBD1 assignment by TCRdb is unverifiable without DNA. The CDR3 extends over 17 amino acids. Germline CDR1 is DFQATT and CDR2 is SNEGSKA (reference sequence). The CDR3 reads CSATLPGLGMRDDTQYF.

The genes are TRBV4-3 and TRBJ2-1; TCRdb's D call of TRBD1 is untestable without DNA. The germline V gene encodes CDR1 LGHNA and CDR2 YSLEER. The CDR3 contains 14 residues. The CDR3 loop is CASSYLQGFGEQFF.

The chain's CDR3 is CASSLGPANTGELFF. V usage is TRBV5-5 and J usage is TRBJ2-2. Looked up from germline, CDR1 is SGHKS and CDR2 is YYEKEE (reference sequence). The CDR3 spans 15 residues.

The chain couples TRBV27 to TRBJ2-5; TCRdb calls TRBD1, which cannot be checked without DNA. CDR1 MNHEY and CDR2 SMNVEV come from the germline V gene (reference sequence). This CDR3 is built from 13 residues. CDR3 in amino acids: CASSLDRGETQYF.

The V gene is TRBV7-9, the J gene TRBJ2-6; the TRBD1 assignment by TCRdb is unverifiable without DNA. Germline lookup yields CDR1 SEHNR and CDR2 FQNEAQ (reference sequence). This CDR3 spans 14 amino acids. The chain's CDR3 is CAALGDPGANVLTF.

The chain recombines TRBV4-3 with TRBJ2-7; as DNA is missing, the TRBD1 call by TCRdb cannot be tested. The CDR3 loop spans 16 amino acids. CDR1 LGHNA and CDR2 YSLEER come from the germline V gene. CDR3 residues: CASSPSDRDFSGEQYF.